The 20 T cell receptor beta chains below come from one sample, sequenced in a study of CD8+CD57+ T cells in acquired aplastic anemia. Flow cytometry had shown expanded CD8+CD57+ cells in the patients chosen for sequencing. Both TCR beta VDJ combination and CDR3 sequence profiling were carried out. Genomic DNA was the template for this profiling. TCRdb passed the reads through MiXCR, listing each CDR3 protein once. This table has around 430,000 distinct CDR3 sequences, 25% to 40% appearing once. The sample was sorted CD4+, CD8+, or CD8+CD57+ T cells (not recorded which) from PBMCs. The receptors derive from a human donor with aplastic anemia.

On this clonotype: Possible read error: a much larger clone is one base away. The V and J genes are TRBV11-2 and TRBJ1-3; 7 bases fit TRBD1. CDR3 length: 16 residues. CDR1 and CDR2 from the germline V gene are SGHAT and FQNNGV. The J segment lost 1 base and the V segment lost 1 base, leaving 4 bases of the junction unmatched. CDR3 amino acids: CASSLVVTGSGNTIYF. CDR3 sequence (DNA): TGTGCCAGCAGCTTAGTCGTGACAGGGTCTGGAAACACCATATATTTT. The whole variable domain, remainder taken from reference TRBV11-2 and TRBJ1-3, is EAGVAQSPRYKIIEKRQSVAFWCNPISGHATLYWYQQILGQGPKLLIQFQNNGVVDDSQLPKDRFSAERLKGVDSTLKIQPAKLEDSAVYLCASSLVVTGSGNTIYFGEGSWLTVV.

Comment on this clonotype: This may be a read error: a much more frequent sequence differs by one nucleotide. J is TRBJ1-6 and V is TRBV2; no firm D call. Germline V lookup: CDR1 SNHLY, CDR2 FYNNEI. The V gene lost 10 bases and the J gene lost 5 bases, with 27 bases spanning the gap. The CDR3 is 18 residues long. This CDR3 is CATKRSPPVEVNNSPLHF. CDR3 bases: TGTGCCACCAAAAGGTCCCCCCCCGTCGAAGTTAATAATTCACCCCTCCACTTT.

This clonotype showed up many times. The chain is built from TRBV10-3 and TRBJ2-2, with TRBD2 identical over 8 bases. V shed 10 bases, J shed 5 bases, and the junction held 12 bases outside the gene matches. This CDR3 has 15 residues. The germline CDR1 and CDR2 sequences are ENHRY and SYGVKD. The CDR3 nucleotides are TGTGCCACCAAACCGGGACTAGGATTAACCGGGGAGCTGTTTTTT. Amino acids: CATKPGLGLTGELFF.

The chain recombines TRBV7-9 with TRBJ2-5; possibly TRBD2 for D (6 bases). With 4 bases removed from V and 2 bases from J, the gap between germline ends came to 11 bases. The CDR3 has 14 amino acids. Germline V gene sequence: CDR1 SEHNR, CDR2 FQNEAQ (reference sequence). CDR3 sequence: CASSSGTVQETQYF. CDR3 nucleotide sequence: TGTGCCAGCAGCTCGGGGACTGTTCAAGAGACCCAGTACTTC.

This clonotype was detected only a few times. The chain employs TRBV2 and TRBJ2-1, with TRBD2 matching 11 bases. Germline-derived CDR1 and CDR2 are SNHLY and FYNNEI. Trimming took 5 bases from V and 8 from J; bases not matched to a gene: 11. The CDR3 sequence is 16 residues long. The CDR3 DNA is TGTGCCAGCAGTCCGGGACTAGCGGCGACCGCCCATGAGCAGTTCTTC. Its protein is CASSPGLAATAHEQFF.

As concerns this clonotype: One end of the junction is discordant with germline, which a read error may explain. The chain employs TRBV24-1 and TRBJ1-2; D gene ambiguous. This CDR3 region has 15 residues. Germline V CDR1 and CDR2: KGHDR, SFDVKD. The CDR3: CTTSDLGGANYGYTF. CDR3 coding DNA: TGTACCACCAGTGATTTAGGCGGAGCTAACTACGGCTACACCTTC.

This chain connects TRBV29-1 to TRBJ1-2; D is perhaps TRBD1 (5 bases). V was clipped by 3 bases and J by 7 bases, with 18 bases between them. The CDR3 covers 14 residues. Germline CDR1 SQVTM, CDR2 ANQGSEA. Here the CDR3 reads CSVEIGAGGFGYTF. The DNA of the CDR3 is TGCAGCGTTGAGATCGGGGCAGGAGGATTTGGCTACACCTTC. Using reference TRBV29-1 and TRBJ1-2 for the parts outside the CDR3, the full variable domain is SAVISQKPSRDICQRGTSLTIQCQVDSQVTMMFWYRQQPGQSLTLIATANQGSEATYESGFVIDKFPISRPNLTFSTLTVSNMSPEDSSIYLCSVEIGAGGFGYTFGSGTRLTVV.

This clonotype has only one observation. This clone may be a read error of a much larger clone one base away. This chain links TRBV20-1 with TRBJ1-3; no reliable D call. The CDR3 spans 14 residues. Germline CDR1 reads DFQATT; CDR2 reads SNEGSKA (reference sequence). The CDR3 here is CSPFRRDSGNTIHF. In nucleotides, the CDR3 is TGCAGTCCATTCCGACGGGATTCTGGAAACACCATACATTTT.

This chain uses TRBV29-1 with TRBJ2-7, with a weak D call TRBD1 (5 bases). The CDR3 spans 15 residues. Trimming took off 2 bases at V and 5 bases at J, with 19 bases between the two ends. Germline-derived CDR1 and CDR2 are SQVTM and ANQGSEA. CDR3 protein: CSVERTAGFVNEQYF. The CDR3 bases are TGCAGCGTTGAAAGGACGGCAGGGTTCGTCAACGAGCAGTACTTC.

This clonotype has a count of ten or more. This chain's CDR3 is CAISDHPSNEQFF. Written as DNA, the CDR3 is TGTGCCATCAGTGACCACCCAAGCAATGAGCAGTTCTTC. The V gene is TRBV10-3, the J gene TRBJ2-1; D unresolved. Trimming pared 3 bases from V and 6 bases from J, leaving 9 bases between. The length of the CDR3 is 13 residues. From germline, CDR1 is ENHRY and CDR2 SYGVKD.

This clonotype was detected ten times or more. The chain uses TRBV2 and TRBJ1-2, with a tentative D call TRBD1 (6 bases). CDR3 size: 13 residues. The germline gives CDR1 SNHLY, CDR2 FYNNEI. Between the trimmed V and J ends, which lost 5 bases and 3 bases, there was a span of 10 bases. The CDR3 nucleotides are TGTGCCAGCAGTTCTGGGGGCGACTATGGCTACACCTTC. Translated: CASSSGGDYGYTF.

The chain has TRBV6-1 and TRBJ2-7; the match to TRBD1 covers 7 bases. The CDR3 has 14 residues. The trim removed 7 bases at V and 2 bases at J, leaving 8 bases unmatched. CDR1 is MNHNS and CDR2 is SASEGT in the germline V gene. CDR3 residues: CASTRTGVTYEQYF. In DNA form, the CDR3 reads TGTGCCAGCACTAGAACAGGGGTGACCTACGAGCAGTACTTC.

This clonotype was detected only a few times. The rearrangement uses TRBV20-1 and TRBJ2-3; 7 bases match TRBD1. From germline, CDR1 is DFQATT and CDR2 SNEGSKA (reference sequence). The junction had 8 bases not matched to a gene; V was cut back by 2 bases and J by 3 bases. The CDR3 has 15 amino acids. CDR3 coding DNA: TGCAGTGCTAGAACCGATGACAGGGTGACAGATACGCAGTATTTT. This sequence encodes CSARTDDRVTDTQYF.

The gene calls are TRBV20-1 and TRBJ2-5; TRBD2 agrees at 11 bases. Trimming took 5 bases from V and 3 from J; bases not matched to a gene: 5. This CDR3 has 14 amino acids. The germline V gene encodes CDR1 DFQATT and CDR2 SNEGSKA (reference sequence). The CDR3 region is CSALPTSGEETQYF. The CDR3 DNA is TGCAGTGCTCTACCGACTAGCGGGGAAGAGACCCAGTACTTC.

Only a few counts were recorded for this clonotype. This may stem from a read error, because a much larger clone lies one nucleotide away. The chain links TRBV19 to TRBJ1-6, with D unresolved. Trimming left V 2 bases short and J 11 bases short, with 16 bases between. This CDR3 is built from 15 residues. Germline V gene data show CDR1 as LNHDA and CDR2 as SQIVND (reference sequence). The CDR3 region is CASSIIEGGNPPLHF. CDR3 nucleotide sequence: TGTGCCAGTAGTATAATAGAGGGTGGAAATCCACCCCTCCACTTT.

This clonotype was seen a handful of times. V gene TRBV9 combines with J gene TRBJ2-7; D is possibly TRBD1 (5 bases). Per germline, CDR1 SGDLS and CDR2 YYNGEE. The ends were cut back, 2 bases at V and 7 bases at J, with 16 bases in the middle. There are 14 residues in the CDR3. CDR3 in DNA: TGTGCCAGCAGCGTGCGTCAGGGTAACAATGAGCAGTACTTC. This translates into CASSVRQGNNEQYF.

The chain joins TRBV7-2 to TRBJ2-7; D call uncertain. V was cut by 2 bases and J by 2 bases, with 13 bases left in between. Germline V lookup: CDR1 SGHTA, CDR2 FQGNSA. The CDR3 loop spans 15 amino acids. CDR3 in DNA: TGTGCCAGCAGCTTAAGGGCAGAAACACCCTACGAGCAGTACTTC. Amino acid sequence: CASSLRAETPYEQYF. Drawing the rest from reference TRBV7-2 and TRBJ2-7, the complete variable domain is GAGVSQSPSNKVTEKGKDVELRCDPISGHTALYWYRQSLGQGLEFLIYFQGNSAPDKSGLPSDRFSAERTGGSVSTLTIQRTQQEDSAVYLCASSLRAETPYEQYFGPGTRLTVT.

Ten or more counts support this clonotype. The gene calls are TRBV19 and TRBJ1-1; possibly TRBD1 for D (6 bases). Trimming removed 5 bases at V and 1 base at J, with 14 bases between. CDR3 size: 15 residues. The V gene's germline CDR1 is LNHDA and CDR2 SQIVND (reference sequence). CDR3 residues: CASSRETGGNTEAFF. The CDR3 DNA is TGTGCCAGTAGTCGGGAGACAGGAGGGAACACTGAAGCTTTCTTT.

The chain joins TRBV2 to TRBJ2-1, with 10 bases aligning to TRBD2. V gave up 8 bases and J gave up 5 bases; unmatched junction bases: 12. Germline V CDR1 and CDR2: SNHLY, FYNNEI. The CDR3 spans 16 residues. CDR3 protein: CASSPPFLAGDNEQFF. CDR3 DNA sequence: TGTGCCAGCTCACCACCCTTCCTAGCGGGAGACAATGAGCAGTTCTTC.

This clonotype was detected a few times. J is TRBJ2-1 and V is TRBV11-2, with 10 bases aligning to TRBD2. J lost 6 bases, V lost 5 bases, and 10 bases had no gene match. The CDR3 extends over 16 amino acids. Germline CDR1 reads SGHAT; CDR2 reads FQNNGV. In nucleotides, the CDR3 is TGTGCCAGCAGCAGAGGCAGCCTAGCGGGAGTCAATGAGCAGTTCTTC. Residues: CASSRGSLAGVNEQFF.